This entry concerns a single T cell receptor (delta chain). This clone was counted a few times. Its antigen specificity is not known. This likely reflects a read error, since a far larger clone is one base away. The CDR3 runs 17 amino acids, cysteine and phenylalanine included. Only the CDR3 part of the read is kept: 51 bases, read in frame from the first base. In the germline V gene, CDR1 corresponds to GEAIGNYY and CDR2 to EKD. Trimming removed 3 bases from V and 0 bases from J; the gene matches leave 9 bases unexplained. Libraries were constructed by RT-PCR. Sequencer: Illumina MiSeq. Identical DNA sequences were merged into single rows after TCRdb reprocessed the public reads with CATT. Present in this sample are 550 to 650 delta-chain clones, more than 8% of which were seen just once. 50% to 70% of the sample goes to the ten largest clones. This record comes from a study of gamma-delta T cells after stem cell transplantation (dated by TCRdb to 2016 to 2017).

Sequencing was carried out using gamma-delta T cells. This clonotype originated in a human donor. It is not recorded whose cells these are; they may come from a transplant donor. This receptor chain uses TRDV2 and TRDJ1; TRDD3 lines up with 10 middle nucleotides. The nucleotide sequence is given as TGTGCCTGTGACGCTGTCGGGGGATACGCGGACACCGATAAACTCATCTTT. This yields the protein CACDAVGGYADTDKLIF.